The clone carrying this T cell receptor beta chain was picked up a small number of times. This CDR3 has 13 residues. The V end lost 7 bases, the J end lost 2 bases, and 12 bases lay between the germline ends. Germline lookup yields CDR1 ENHRY and CDR2 SYGVKD. This specimen comes from a study of blood T cell repertoires in COVID-19. The assay was immunoSEQ multiplex PCR, and TCRdb's table has in-frame clones only and misses some. The data contain more than 9,500 clones, 85% to 90% of them singletons. The sequence derives from a woman aged 55-69 years with active COVID-19. Sequencing was carried out using peripheral blood. The chain combines TRBV10-3 with TRBJ2-7; tentatively, D is TRBD2 (6 bases). The CDR3 DNA reads as TGTGCCATCAAGGGACTCGGAACCTACGAGCAGTACTTC. This encodes CAIKGLGTYEQYF.